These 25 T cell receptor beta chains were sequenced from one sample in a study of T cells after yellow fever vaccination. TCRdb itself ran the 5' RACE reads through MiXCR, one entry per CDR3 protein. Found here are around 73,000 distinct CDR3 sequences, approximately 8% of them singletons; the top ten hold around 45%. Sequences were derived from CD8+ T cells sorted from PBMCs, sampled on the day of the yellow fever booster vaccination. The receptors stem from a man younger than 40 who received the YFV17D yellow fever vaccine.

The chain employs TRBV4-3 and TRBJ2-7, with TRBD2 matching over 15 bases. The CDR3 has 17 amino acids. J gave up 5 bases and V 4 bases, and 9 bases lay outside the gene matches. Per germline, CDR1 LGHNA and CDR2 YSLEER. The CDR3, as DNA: TGCGCCAGCAGCCTTGGACTAGCGGGAGGGCCGTCCCACGAGCAGTACTTC. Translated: CASSLGLAGGPSHEQYF.

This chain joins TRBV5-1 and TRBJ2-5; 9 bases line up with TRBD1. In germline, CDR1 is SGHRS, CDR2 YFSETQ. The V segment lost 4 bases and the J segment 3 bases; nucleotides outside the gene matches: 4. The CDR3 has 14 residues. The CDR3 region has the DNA TGCGCCAGCAGCGTCTGGACAGGGGAAGAGACCCAGTACTTC. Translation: CASSVWTGEETQYF.

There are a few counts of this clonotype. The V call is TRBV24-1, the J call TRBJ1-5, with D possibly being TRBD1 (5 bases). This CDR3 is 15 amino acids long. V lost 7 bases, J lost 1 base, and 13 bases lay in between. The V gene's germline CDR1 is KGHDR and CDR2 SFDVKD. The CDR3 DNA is TGTGCCACCAGCGGGGACTTCCAGAGCAATCAGCCCCAGCATTTT. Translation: CATSGDFQSNQPQHF.

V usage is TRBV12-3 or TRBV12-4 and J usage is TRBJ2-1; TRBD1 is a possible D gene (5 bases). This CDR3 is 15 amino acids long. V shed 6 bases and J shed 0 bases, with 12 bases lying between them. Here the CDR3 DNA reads TGTGCCAGCAGCCCAGGGTGTAGCTCCTACAATGAGCAGTTCTTC. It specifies CASSPGCSSYNEQFF.

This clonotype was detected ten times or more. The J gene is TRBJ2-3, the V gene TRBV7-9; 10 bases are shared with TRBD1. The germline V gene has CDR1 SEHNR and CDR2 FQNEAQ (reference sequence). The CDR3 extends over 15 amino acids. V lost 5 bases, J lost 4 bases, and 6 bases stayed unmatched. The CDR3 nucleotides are TGTGCCAGCAGCCCAAGGACAGGGGGAGCAGATACGCAGTATTTT. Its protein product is CASSPRTGGADTQYF. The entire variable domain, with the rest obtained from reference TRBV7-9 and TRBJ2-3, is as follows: DTGVSQNPRHKITKRGQNVTFRCDPISEHNRLYWYRQTLGQGPEFLTYFQNEAQLEKSRLLSDRFSAERPKGSFSTLEIQRTEQGDSAMYLCASSPRTGGADTQYFGPGTRLTVL.

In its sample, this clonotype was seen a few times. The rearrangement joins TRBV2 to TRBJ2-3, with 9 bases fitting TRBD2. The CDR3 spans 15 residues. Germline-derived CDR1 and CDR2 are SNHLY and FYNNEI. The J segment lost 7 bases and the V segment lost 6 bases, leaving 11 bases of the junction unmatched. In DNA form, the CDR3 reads TGTGCCAGCAGAGTTAGCGGGAGTGTGGTAAATACGCAGTATTTT. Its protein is CASRVSGSVVNTQYF.

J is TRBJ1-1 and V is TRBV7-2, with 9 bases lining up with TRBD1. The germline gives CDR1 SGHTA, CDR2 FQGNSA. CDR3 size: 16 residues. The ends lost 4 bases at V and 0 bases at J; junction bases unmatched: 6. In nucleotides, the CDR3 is TGTGCCAGCAGCTCCCTGGGACAGGGATTGAACACTGAAGCTTTCTTT. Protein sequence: CASSSLGQGLNTEAFF.

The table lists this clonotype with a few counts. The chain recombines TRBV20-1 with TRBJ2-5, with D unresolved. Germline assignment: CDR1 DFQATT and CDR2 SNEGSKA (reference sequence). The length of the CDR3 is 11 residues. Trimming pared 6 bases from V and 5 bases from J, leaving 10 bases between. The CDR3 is CSAAVGETQYF. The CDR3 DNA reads TGCAGTGCCGCCGTGGGGGAGACCCAGTACTTC.

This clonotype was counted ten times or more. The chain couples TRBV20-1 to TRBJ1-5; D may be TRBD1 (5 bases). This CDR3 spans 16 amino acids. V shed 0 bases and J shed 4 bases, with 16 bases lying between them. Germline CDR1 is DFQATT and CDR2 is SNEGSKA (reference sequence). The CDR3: CSAREVLGTENQPQHF. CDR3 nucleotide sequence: TGCAGTGCTAGAGAGGTGCTAGGGACGGAGAATCAGCCCCAGCATTTT.

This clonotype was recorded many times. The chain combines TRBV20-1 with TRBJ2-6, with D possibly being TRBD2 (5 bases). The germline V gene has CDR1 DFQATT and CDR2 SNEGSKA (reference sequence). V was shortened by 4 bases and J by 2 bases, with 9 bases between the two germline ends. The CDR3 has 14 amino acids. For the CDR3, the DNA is TGCAGTGCTAATCTCGGGGCTGGGGCCAACGTCCTGACTTTC. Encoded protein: CSANLGAGANVLTF.

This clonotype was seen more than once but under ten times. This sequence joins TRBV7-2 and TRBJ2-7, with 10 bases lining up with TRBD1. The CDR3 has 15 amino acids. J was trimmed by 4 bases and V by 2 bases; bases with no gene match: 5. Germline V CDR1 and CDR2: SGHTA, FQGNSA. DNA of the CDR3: TGTGCCAGCAGCTTACAGGACAGGGGGTTTTACGAGCAGTACTTC. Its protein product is CASSLQDRGFYEQYF.

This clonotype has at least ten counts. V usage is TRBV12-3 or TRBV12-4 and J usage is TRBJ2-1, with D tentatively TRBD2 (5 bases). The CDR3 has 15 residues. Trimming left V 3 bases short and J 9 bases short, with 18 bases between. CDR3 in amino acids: CASSFLRDLGSEQFF. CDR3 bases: TGTGCCAGCAGTTTCCTCCGCGACTTAGGGAGTGAGCAGTTCTTC.

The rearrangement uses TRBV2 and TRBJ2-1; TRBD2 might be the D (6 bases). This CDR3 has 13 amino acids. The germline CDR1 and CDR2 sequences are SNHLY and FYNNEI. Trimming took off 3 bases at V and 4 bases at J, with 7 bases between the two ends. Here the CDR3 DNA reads TGTGCCAGCAGTGAGGAGGGGTACAATGAGCAGTTCTTC. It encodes CASSEEGYNEQFF.

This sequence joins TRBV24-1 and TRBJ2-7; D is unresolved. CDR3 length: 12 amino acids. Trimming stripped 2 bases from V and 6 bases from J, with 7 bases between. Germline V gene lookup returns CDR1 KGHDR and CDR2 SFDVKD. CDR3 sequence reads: CATSDSSGEQYF. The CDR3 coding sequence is TGTGCCACCAGTGATTCCTCGGGCGAGCAGTACTTC.

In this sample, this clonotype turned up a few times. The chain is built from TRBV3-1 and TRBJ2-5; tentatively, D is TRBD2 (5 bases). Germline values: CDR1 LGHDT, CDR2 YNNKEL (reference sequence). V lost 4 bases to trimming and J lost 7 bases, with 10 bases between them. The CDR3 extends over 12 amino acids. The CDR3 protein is CASSLPAGTQYF. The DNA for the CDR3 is TGTGCCAGCAGCCTGCCCGCGGGGACCCAGTACTTC.

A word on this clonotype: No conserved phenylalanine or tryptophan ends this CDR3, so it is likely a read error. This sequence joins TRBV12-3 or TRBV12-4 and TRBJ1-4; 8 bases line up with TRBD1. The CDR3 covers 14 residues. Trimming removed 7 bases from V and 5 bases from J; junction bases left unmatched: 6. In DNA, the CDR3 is TGTGCCAGCACCTTAACAGGGGGGAATGAAAAACTGTTTTAT. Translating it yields CASTLTGGNEKLFY.

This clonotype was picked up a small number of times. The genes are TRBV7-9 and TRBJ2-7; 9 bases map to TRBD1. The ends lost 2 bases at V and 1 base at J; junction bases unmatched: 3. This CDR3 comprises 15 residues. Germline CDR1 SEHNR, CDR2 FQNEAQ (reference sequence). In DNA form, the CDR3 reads TGTGCCAGCAGCTTAACGGACAGGGGATCCTACGAGCAGTACTTC. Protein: CASSLTDRGSYEQYF.

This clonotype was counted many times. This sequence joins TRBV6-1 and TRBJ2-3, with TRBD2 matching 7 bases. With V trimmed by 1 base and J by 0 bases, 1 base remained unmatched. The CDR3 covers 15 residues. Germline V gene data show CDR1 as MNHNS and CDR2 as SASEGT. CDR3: CASSEDSGSTDTQYF. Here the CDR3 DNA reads TGTGCCAGCAGTGAAGATAGCGGGAGCACAGATACGCAGTATTTT.

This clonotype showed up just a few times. DNA of the CDR3: TGTGCCACCGGGGACTTTTACGAGCAGTACTTC. Protein: CATGDFYEQYF. The rearrangement links TRBV28 to TRBJ2-7, with D possibly being TRBD2 (6 bases). CDR3 length equals 11 residues. Trimming removed 10 bases from V and 4 bases from J, with 11 bases in between. Germline V gene sequence: CDR1 MDHEN, CDR2 SYDVKM.

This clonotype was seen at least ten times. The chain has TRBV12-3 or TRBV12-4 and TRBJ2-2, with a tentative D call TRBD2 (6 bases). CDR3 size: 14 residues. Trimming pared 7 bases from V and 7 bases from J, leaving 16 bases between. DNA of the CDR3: TGTGCCAGCACCCTGGGAATGGGAGGCGGGGAGCTGTTTTTT. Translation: CASTLGMGGGELFF.

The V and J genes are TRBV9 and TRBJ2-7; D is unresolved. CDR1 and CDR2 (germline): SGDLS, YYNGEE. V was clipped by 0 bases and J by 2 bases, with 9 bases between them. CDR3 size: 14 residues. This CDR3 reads CASSVELGTYEQYF. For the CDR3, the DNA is TGTGCCAGCAGCGTAGAGTTAGGGACCTACGAGCAGTACTTC.

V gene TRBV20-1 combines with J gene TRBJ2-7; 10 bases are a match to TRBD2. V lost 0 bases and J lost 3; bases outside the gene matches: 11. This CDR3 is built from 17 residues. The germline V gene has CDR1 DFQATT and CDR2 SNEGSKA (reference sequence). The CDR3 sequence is CSARDMDSWTSGYEQYF. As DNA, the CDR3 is TGCAGTGCTAGAGACATGGACAGCTGGACTAGCGGCTACGAGCAGTACTTC.

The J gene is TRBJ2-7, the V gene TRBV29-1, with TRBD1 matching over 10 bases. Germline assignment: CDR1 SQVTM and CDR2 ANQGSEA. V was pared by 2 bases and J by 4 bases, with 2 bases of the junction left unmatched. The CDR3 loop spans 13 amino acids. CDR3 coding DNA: TGCAGCGTTGAATGGGACAGGGGATACGAGCAGTACTTC. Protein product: CSVEWDRGYEQYF.

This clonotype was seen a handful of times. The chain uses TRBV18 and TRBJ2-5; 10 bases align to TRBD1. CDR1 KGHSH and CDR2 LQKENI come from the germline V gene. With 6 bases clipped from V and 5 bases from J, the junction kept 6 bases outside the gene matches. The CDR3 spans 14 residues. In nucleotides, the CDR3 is TGTGCCAGCTCGTCGACAGGGGGCACGGAGACCCAGTACTTC. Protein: CASSSTGGTETQYF.

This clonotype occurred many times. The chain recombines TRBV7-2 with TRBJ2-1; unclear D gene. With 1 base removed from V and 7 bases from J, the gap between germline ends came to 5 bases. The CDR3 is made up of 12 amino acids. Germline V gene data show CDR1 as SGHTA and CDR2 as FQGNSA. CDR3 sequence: CASSLVANEQFF. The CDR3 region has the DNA TGTGCCAGCAGCTTAGTGGCGAATGAGCAGTTCTTC.